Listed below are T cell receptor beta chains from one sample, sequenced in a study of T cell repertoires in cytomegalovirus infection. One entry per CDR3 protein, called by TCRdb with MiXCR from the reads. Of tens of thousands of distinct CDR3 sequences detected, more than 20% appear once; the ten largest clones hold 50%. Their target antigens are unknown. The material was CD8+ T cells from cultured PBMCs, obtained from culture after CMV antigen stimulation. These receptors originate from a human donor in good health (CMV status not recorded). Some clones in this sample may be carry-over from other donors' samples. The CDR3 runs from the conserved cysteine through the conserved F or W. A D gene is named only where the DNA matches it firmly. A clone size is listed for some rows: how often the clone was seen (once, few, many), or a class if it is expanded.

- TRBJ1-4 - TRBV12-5 CASGLVDTATNEKLFF TGTGCTAGTGGTTTGGTTGACACCGCAACTAATGAAAAACTGTTTTTT
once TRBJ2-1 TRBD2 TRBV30 CAKGGVHGTSGYNEQFF TGTGCAAAGGGCGGGGTGCACGGGACTAGCGGATACAATGAGCAGTTCTTC
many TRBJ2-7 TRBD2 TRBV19 CASSIQTSGASSYEQYF TGTGCCAGTAGTATCCAGACTAGCGGGGCCAGCTCCTACGAGCAGTACTTC
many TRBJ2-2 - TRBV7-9 CASSRTSGVGELFF TGTGCCAGCAGCCGAACAAGTGGGGTCGGGGAGCTGTTTTTT
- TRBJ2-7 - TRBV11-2 CASSPGAARRSDPPEQYF TGTGCCAGCAGCCCCGGCGCCGCCCGACGGTCGGACCCCCCCGAGCAGTACTTC
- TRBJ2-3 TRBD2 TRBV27 CASKRGTSGSTDTQYF TGTGCCAGCAAACGAGGGACTAGCGGTAGCACAGATACGCAGTATTTT
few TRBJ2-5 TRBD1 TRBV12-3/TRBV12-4 CASSLTRQGVETQYF TGTGCCAGCAGTTTAACCCGACAGGGGGTAGAGACCCAGTACTTC
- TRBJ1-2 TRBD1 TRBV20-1 CSARDMGTGVRGYTF TGCAGTGCTAGAGATATGGGGACAGGGGTGAGAGGCTACACCTTC
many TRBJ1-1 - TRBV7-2 CASSLGQELAFF TGTGCCAGCAGCTTAGGACAGGAGTTGGCTTTCTTT
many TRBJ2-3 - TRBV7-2 CASSLETGPTDTQYF TGTGCCAGCAGCTTAGAGACGGGACCCACAGATACGCAGTATTTT
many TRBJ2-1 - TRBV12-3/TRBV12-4 CASTPSLGGDEQFF TGTGCCAGCACCCCCTCCCTAGGGGGGGATGAGCAGTTCTTC
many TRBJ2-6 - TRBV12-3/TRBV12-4 CASSFPGTNVLTF TGTGCCAGCAGTTTCCCCGGGACCAACGTCCTGACTTTC
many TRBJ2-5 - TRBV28 CASSLPGTQYF TGTGCCAGCAGTTTGCCGGGGACCCAGTACTTC
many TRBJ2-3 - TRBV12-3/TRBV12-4 CASSQTDTQYF TGTGCCAGCAGCCAGACAGATACGCAGTATTTT
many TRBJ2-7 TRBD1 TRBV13 CASSLGQGVYEQYF TGTGCCAGCAGCTTGGGGCAGGGGGTCTACGAGCAGTACTTC
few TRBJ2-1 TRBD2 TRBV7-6 CASSSLAGGSYNEQFF TGTGCCAGCAGCTCCCTGGCGGGAGGCTCCTACAATGAGCAGTTCTTC
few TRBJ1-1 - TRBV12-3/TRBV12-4 CASSFYLLNTEAFF TGTGCCAGCAGTTTTTACTTACTAAACACTGAAGCTTTCTTT
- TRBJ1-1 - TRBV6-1 CASSEQAAPEAFF TGTGCCAGCAGTGAACAGGCAGCCCCTGAAGCTTTCTTT
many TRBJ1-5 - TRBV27 CASSISGYSNQPQHF TGTGCCAGCAGTATCTCAGGGTATAGTAATCAGCCCCAGCATTTT
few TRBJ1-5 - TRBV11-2 CASSPGPNQPQHF TGTGCCAGCAGCCCTGGACCCAATCAGCCCCAGCATTTT
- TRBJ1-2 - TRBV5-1 CASSPSGQFYGYTF TGCGCCAGCAGCCCCAGCGGACAGTTCTATGGCTACACCTTC
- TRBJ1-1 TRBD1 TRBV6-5 CASSYSGTGNTEAFF TGTGCCAGCAGTTACTCTGGGACAGGAAACACTGAAGCTTTCTTT
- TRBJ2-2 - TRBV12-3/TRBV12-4 CASSLSRAENTGELFF TGTGCCAGCAGTTTATCTCGGGCGGAGAACACCGGGGAGCTGTTTTTT
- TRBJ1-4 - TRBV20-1 CSARRGRSEKLFF TGCAGTGCTAGGAGAGGGCGGAGTGAAAAACTGTTTTTT
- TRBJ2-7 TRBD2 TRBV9 CASSGGTSSYEQYF TGTGCCAGCAGCGGGGGGACTAGTTCCTACGAGCAGTACTTC
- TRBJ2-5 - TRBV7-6 CASRLAVQETQYF TGTGCCAGCAGGTTAGCGGTTCAAGAGACCCAGTACTTC
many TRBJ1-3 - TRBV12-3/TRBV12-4 CASSLEESSGNTIYF TGTGCCAGCAGTTTAGAGGAAAGCTCTGGAAACACCATATATTTT
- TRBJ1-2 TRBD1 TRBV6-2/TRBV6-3 CASLGQGIFYGYTF TGTGCCAGCCTCGGACAGGGGATTTTCTATGGCTACACCTTC
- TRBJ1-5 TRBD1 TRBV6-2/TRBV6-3 CVSSRRQGDNQPQHF TGTGTCAGCAGTAGACGACAGGGCGACAATCAGCCCCAGCATTTT
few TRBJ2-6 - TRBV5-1 CASSYRTAGGANVLTF TGCGCCAGCAGTTATCGGACCGCTGGTGGGGCCAACGTCCTGACTTTC
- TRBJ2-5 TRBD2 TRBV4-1 CASSPSAGGPWETQYF TGCGCCAGCAGCCCCTCAGCGGGGGGGCCCTGGGAGACCCAGTACTTC
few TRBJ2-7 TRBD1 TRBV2 CASSEARQGFYHEQYF TGTGCCAGCAGTGAAGCCCGACAGGGGTTTTACCACGAGCAGTACTTC
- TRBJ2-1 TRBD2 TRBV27 CASSDSGTRNNEQFF TGTGCCAGCAGTGATTCCGGGACTAGAAACAATGAGCAGTTCTTC
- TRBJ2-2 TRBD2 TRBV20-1 CSARDRASGSVGELFF TGCAGTGCTAGAGATCGGGCTAGCGGGTCGGTCGGGGAGCTGTTTTTT
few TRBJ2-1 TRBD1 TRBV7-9 CASSGHRGSSYNEQFF TGTGCCAGCAGCGGTCACAGGGGGAGTTCCTACAATGAGCAGTTCTTC
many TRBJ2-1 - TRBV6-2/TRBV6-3 CASSYVANEQFF TGTGCCAGCAGTTACGTGGCCAATGAGCAGTTCTTC
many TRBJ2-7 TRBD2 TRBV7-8 CASSFLGTSSYEQYF TGTGCCAGCAGTTTCCTCGGGACTAGCTCCTACGAGCAGTACTTC
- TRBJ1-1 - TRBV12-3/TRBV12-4 CASSYGAFGAFF TGTGCCAGCAGTTACGGGGCCTTCGGAGCTTTCTTT
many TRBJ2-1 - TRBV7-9 CASSFRGNEQFF TGTGCCAGCAGCTTTAGAGGGAATGAGCAGTTCTTC
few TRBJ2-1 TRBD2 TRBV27 CASSLSSREGGEQFF TGTGCCAGCAGTTTATCGAGCCGGGAGGGCGGTGAGCAGTTCTTC
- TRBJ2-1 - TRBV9 CASSTSGTQNNEQFF TGTGCCAGCAGCACGTCCGGGACGCAAAACAATGAGCAGTTCTTC
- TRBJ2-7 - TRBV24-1 CATSSGGAAYEQYF TGTGCCACCAGTTCTGGGGGGGCCGCCTACGAGCAGTACTTC
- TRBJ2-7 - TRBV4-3 CASSQRGRGMEQYF TGCGCCAGCAGCCAGAGGGGAAGGGGTATGGAGCAGTACTTC
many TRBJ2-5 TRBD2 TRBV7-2 CASSSLAGGQKTQYF TGTGCCAGCAGCTCACTAGCGGGGGGGCAGAAGACCCAGTACTTC
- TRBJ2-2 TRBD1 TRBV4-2 CASSRPTGGSNTGELFF TGTGCCAGCAGCCGACCCACAGGGGGCTCGAACACCGGGGAGCTGTTTTTT
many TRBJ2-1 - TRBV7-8 CASSWGGEQFF TGTGCCAGCAGCTGGGGGGGCGAGCAGTTCTTC